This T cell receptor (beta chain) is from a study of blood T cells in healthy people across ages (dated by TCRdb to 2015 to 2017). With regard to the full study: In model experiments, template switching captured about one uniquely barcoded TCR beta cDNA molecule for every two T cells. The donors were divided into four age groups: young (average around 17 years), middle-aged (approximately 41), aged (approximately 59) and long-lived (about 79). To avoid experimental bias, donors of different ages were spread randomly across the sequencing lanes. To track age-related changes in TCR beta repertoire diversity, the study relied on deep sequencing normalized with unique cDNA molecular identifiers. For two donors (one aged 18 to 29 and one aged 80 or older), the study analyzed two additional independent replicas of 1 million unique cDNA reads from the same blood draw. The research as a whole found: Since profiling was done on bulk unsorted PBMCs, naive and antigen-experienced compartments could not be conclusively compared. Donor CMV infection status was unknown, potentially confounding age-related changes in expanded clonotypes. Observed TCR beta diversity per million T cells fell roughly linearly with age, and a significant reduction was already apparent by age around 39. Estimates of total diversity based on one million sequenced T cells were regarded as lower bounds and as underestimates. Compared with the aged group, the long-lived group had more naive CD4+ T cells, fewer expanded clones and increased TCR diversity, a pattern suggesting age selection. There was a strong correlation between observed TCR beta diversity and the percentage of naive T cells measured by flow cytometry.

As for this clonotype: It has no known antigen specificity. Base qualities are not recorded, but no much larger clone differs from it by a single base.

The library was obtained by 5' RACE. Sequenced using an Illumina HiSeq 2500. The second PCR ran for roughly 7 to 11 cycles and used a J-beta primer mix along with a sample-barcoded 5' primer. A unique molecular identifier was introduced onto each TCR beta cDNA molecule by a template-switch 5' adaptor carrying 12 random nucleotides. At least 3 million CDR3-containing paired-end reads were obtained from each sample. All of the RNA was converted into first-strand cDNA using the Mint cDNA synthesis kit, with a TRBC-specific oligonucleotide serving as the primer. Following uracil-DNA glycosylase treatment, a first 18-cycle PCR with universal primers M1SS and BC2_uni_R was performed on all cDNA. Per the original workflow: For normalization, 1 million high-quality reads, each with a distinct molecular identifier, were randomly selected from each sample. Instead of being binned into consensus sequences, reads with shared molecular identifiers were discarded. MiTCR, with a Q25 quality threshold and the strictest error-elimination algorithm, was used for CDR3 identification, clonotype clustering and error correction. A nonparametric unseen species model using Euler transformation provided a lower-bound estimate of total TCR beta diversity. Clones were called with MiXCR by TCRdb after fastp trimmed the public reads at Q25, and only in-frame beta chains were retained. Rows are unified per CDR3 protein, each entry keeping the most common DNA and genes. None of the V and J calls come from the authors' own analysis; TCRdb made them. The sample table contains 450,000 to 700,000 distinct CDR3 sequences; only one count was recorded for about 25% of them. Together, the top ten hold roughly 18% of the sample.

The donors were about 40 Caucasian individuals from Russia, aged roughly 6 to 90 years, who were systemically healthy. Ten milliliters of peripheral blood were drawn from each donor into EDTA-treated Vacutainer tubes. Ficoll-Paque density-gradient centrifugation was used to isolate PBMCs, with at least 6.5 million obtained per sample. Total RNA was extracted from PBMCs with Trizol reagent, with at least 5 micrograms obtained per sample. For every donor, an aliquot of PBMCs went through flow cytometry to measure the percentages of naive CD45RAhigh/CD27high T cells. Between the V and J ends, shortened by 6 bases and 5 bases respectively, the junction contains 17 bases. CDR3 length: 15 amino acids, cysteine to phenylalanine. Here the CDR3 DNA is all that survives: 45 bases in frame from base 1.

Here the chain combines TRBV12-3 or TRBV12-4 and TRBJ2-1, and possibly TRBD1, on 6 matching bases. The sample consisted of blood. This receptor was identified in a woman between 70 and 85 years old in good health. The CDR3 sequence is CASRQTGLGDNEQFF. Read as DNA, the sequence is TGTGCCAGCAGGCAAACAGGGTTGGGAGACAATGAGCAGTTCTTC.